The present entry profiles one TCR beta chain with its context. Only a few counts were recorded for this clone. Its target antigen remains unknown. It has no much larger one-base neighbor in the sample; base qualities were not kept. The protocol used for the library was the immunoSEQ multiplex PCR assay. The multiplex PCR relied on a mix of 60 forward primers for TCR Vbeta segments and 13 reverse primers for TCR Jbeta segments. The CDR3 region of rearranged TCR beta genes was amplified from genomic DNA by a multiplex PCR assay. The amplified TCR beta libraries were sequenced on the Illumina HiSeq System as 87-base-pair reads. The source study handled its data this way. Across the roughly 700 repertoires, a later analysis counted roughly 84 million unique TCR beta chains, 8.5 million to 12 million of which were shared by at least two donors. To remove PCR and sequencing errors, raw reads were error-corrected and collapsed into unique sequences using a nearest-neighbor algorithm that merged closely related sequences. V, D and J gene segments were assigned by aligning CDR3 sequences to IMGT reference sequences. For a sequence to be retained, a match of at least six nucleotides was required to both a V gene segment and a J gene segment. Rearrangements were called productive when the CDR3 lacked stop codons and stayed in frame with V and J; all others were non-productive. CDR3 was defined by IMGT convention, running from the second conserved V-encoded cysteine to the conserved J-encoded phenylalanine. In an earlier analysis of more than 550 of the donors, sequences lacking an unambiguous match to a single V gene segment were excluded. An earlier analysis of approximately 590 of the donors classified V segments as functional when productive rearrangements were above 56.7% and as segregating when the standard deviation between donors was above 5%. A statistical classification framework was built to diagnose cytomegalovirus status from the catalog of TCR beta chain sequences. In a later analysis, TCR nucleotide sequences were compared against IMGT/GENE-DB human TR gene sequences so that V and J genes could be assigned. Using the TCRdist pipeline, a later analysis assigned CDR3 sequences along with most-parsimonious VDJ recombination scenarios. A later analysis defined each TCR beta chain by its CDR3 amino acid sequence plus V-gene family, and excluded reads lacking a unique V-gene family. To address suspected cross-contamination and a sequencing artifact, a later analysis removed a few hundred highly shared, low-generation-probability nucleotide sequences. In a later analysis, a clonal expansion index for each public chain was calculated from normalized within-repertoire ranks of inferred template counts. In a later analysis, generation probabilities were computed using a VDJ recombination model fitted to out-of-frame rearrangements, and the results were checked against IGoR. Hypergeometric tests were used in a later analysis to score TCR-TCR, TCR-HLA and TCR-CMV co-occurrence, with a repertoire-size bias correction applied to the TCR pairs. In a later analysis, false discovery rates were estimated by permuting HLA or CMV assignments 20 times. In a later analysis, co-occurring TCRs were grouped using DBSCAN, and TCRdist sequence similarity was added for clustering within HLA-allele-positive subsets. Co-occurrence clustering excluded repertoires with fewer than 30,000 or more than 120,000 public chains, plus five with anomalous nucleotide sharing. TCRdb carries this immuneACCESS record with in-frame sequences only. Its versions omit some clonotypes, under half of them owing to an unresolved V gene in the studies checked, with the rest unexplained. From that table come the V and J calls and clone size; the DNA was used to work out D and trimming. The sample table records 100,000 to 150,000 clones; about two thirds of these occur just once. Approximately 3.5% of the sample is held by the ten biggest clonotypes.

This specimen belongs to a study of cytomegalovirus exposure and HLA in healthy donors listed by TCRdb under 2017. Regarding the complete study: In an earlier analysis of 550 to 750 of the donors, less than 350 Gb of sequence data and 120 million or so unique TCR beta sequences from 150 million to 200 million T cells were reported. Genome-wide SNP genotypes for about 65% of the 666 donors were used in a later genetic analysis, which treated that subset as a discovery cohort. A handful of DR-DQ haplotypes were treated as single units for association and clustering because of strong linkage in the cohort. The genetic ancestry cluster associated with self-reported Caucasian donors included around 76% of the 350 to 500 genotyped donors. The study used immunosequencing to profile the T cell repertoires of about 670 subjects and linked those repertoires to cytomegalovirus serostatus. Along with the roughly 710-subject first cohort, a separate validation cohort of 120 different subjects was used. HLA typing included class I and class II loci at four-digit resolution. Donor age, sex, ethnicity and CMV serostatus were collected together with the repertoire data. Typing coverage varied by locus: about 629-630 donors for A, B, C, DRB1 and DQB1; approximately 560 for DQA1; about 570 for DPA1; 450 to 480 for DPB1. Across some 400 genotyped donors of the cohort, an average of about 240,000 unique TCR beta nucleotide sequences per donor were sequenced, and roughly a sixth of those sequences were non-productive. A later analysis re-examined previously published TCR beta repertoires from more than 650 donors and added high-resolution HLA genotyping to investigate patterns of TCR occurrence. Every discovery cohort repertoire had been produced on one sequencing platform. An early release that covered some 630 HLA-typed donors contained around 330 gigabases of sequencing data and approximately 85 million unique TCR sequences. In the later analysis, no new phenotypic data were used to find candidate immune exposures; instead, reliance was placed on TCR beta sequences and their occurrence across donors. An earlier analysis of some 600 of the donors applied high-throughput TCR beta sequencing to assess whether each TCR beta V gene segment acted as functional or pseudogenic. The study aimed to test whether signatures of past pathogen exposure could be identified by cataloging public T cell receptors. The study combined high-throughput TCR immunosequencing, statistical association of individual TCRs with disease status, and machine learning to predict cytomegalovirus infection status.

Results the study describes overall, beyond this receptor: A further reported finding was that TCR beta sequences accurately predicted the HLA-A and HLA-B alleles for most subjects in the first cohort. For the cohort, immune exposure information was limited to CMV serostatus. In this cohort, only TCR beta chains were sequenced, and detectable features were limited by the absence of alpha or paired-chain data. A cluster of highly shared sequence variants was judged likely to be a technical artifact of the sequencing pipeline. Across donors, most TCR sequences were observed very rarely, whereas some public TCRs were present in many individuals. A later analysis found that most CMV-associated TCR beta chains appeared HLA-restricted, with HLA associations seemingly driven largely by CMV exposure. Presence/absence analyses assumed roughly uniform sequencing depth across donors, an assumption that may not hold. In a later genetic analysis, a missense DCLRE1C variant was associated with V-gene and J-gene trimming of TCR beta chains, and the association was replicated in an independent cohort. Some IMGT-functional V segments, including TRBV6-2 and TRBV6-3, could not be told apart with the 87-base-pair reads, so those segments were excluded. A later analysis found that HLA-associated TCR beta chains were more clonally expanded and had lower generation probabilities than equally common non-associated chains. Linkage disequilibrium might explain the correlated functional status among segregating V segments, but an unknown experimental factor could not be ruled out. Several of the top co-occurrence clusters appeared to be linked to parvovirus B19, influenza, CMV and Epstein-Barr virus, according to a later analysis. Specific HLA alleles were associated with 15,000 to 20,000 TCR beta sequences at a false discovery rate of 0.05 in a later analysis. It was suggested by the authors that the approach could potentially be generalized to other disease states and immunological phenotypes. A later analysis found that TCR association rates varied across HLA loci, with DRB1 alleles showing the most associated TCRs and HLA-C alleles the fewest. The study listed approximately 150 TCR beta chains as associated with cytomegalovirus. Some 16 rarely observed V segments, including chromosome 9 orphons, were excluded from the earlier analysis of several hundred of the donors because counts were too low. In vitro tests confirmed that three of the cytomegalovirus-associated TCR beta chains recognize cytomegalovirus antigens. The classifier was reported to diagnose cytomegalovirus status with high specificity and sensitivity in both the original cohort and the validation cohort. Broadly in line with IMGT annotations, most TCR beta V segments showed up in productive rearrangements about 87% or about 30% of the time in an earlier analysis of several hundred of the donors. When HLA alleles, especially DR and DQ, strongly co-occurred, attributing TCR associations to individual alleles was difficult. Because HLA typing was unavailable for some donors at each locus, only the typed subset was used in association tests. Compared with the roughly 670-donor mean, donors in an Asian-associated ancestry cluster had fewer N-insertions in productive TCRs, according to a later genetic analysis.

The cohort consisted of fewer than 700 healthy bone marrow donors. At the time of sampling, every cohort member was nominally healthy, though immune exposures that went unrecorded were likely present. The donor tested CMV seronegative, placing the donor among the 350 to 400 seronegative members of the cohort. Every donor gave a peripheral blood sample, and the peripheral blood mononuclear cells from that sample were used for TCR beta sequencing. Genomic DNA was extracted from the blood cell samples with the Qiagen DNeasy Blood Extraction Kit. From the cysteine up to the phenylalanine, the CDR3 has a length of 15 residues. CDR3 DNA is the only sequence kept; it has 45 bases, read in frame from the first base. V is cut by 5 bases and J by 4 bases, and the space between the germline ends is 15 bases. CDR1 LNHDA and CDR2 SQIVND were looked up in the germline V gene (reference sequence).

The rearranged chain carries TRBV19 and TRBJ1-5; TRBD1 might be the D gene, on 5 matching bases. Material for sequencing was PBMCs. The sequence was obtained from a man aged 30 to 39 in good health and CMV-seronegative. The CDR3 has the sequence CASSFRGSKNQPQHF. The DNA is TGTGCCAGTAGTTTCCGGGGGTCTAAGAATCAGCCCCAGCATTTT.